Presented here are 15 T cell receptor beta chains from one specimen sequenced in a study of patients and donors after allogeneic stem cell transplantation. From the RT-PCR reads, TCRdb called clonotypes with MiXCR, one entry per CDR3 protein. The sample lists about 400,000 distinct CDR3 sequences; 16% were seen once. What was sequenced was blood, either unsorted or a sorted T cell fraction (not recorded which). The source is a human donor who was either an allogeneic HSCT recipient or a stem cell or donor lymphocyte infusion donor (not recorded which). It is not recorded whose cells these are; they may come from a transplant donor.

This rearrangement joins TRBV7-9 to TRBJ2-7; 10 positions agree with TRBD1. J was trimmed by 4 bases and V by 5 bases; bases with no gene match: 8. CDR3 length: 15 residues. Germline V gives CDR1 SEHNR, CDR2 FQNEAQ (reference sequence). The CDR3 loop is CASSPTGTGVYEQYF. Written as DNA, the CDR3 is TGTGCCAGCAGCCCTACCGGGACAGGGGTATACGAGCAGTACTTC.

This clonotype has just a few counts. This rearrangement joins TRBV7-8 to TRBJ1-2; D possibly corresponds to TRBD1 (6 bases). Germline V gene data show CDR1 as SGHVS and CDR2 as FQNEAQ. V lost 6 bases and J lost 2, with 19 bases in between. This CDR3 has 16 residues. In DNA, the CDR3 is TGTGCCAGCAGACTCACCCTTCTAGGGGGGAACTATGGCTACACCTTC. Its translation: CASRLTLLGGNYGYTF.

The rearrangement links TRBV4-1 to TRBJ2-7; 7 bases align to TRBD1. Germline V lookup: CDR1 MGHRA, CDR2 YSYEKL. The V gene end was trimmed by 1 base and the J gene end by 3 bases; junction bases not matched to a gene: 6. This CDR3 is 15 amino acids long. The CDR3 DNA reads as TGCGCCAGCAGCCAAGTTTCTTGGACAGGCTACGAGCAGTACTTC. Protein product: CASSQVSWTGYEQYF.

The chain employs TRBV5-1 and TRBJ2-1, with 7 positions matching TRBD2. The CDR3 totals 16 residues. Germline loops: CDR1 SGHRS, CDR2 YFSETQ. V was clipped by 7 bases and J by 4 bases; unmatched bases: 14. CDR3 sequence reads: CASGLRSTSVYNEQFF. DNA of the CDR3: TGCGCCAGCGGGCTCCGATCCACTAGCGTATACAATGAGCAGTTCTTC. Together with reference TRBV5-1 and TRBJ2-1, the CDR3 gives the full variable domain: KAGVTQTPRYLIKTRGQQVTLSCSPISGHRSVSWYQQTPGQGLQFLFEYFSETQRNKGNFPGRFSGRQFSNSRSEMNVSTLELGDSALYLCASGLRSTSVYNEQFFGPGTRLTVL.

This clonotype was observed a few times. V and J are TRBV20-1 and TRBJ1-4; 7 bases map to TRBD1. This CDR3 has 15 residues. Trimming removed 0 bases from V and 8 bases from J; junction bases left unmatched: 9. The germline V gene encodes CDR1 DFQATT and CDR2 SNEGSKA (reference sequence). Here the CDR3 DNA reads TGCAGTGCTAGAGATCATTGGCAGGGGGGCGAAAAACTGTTTTTT. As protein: CSARDHWQGGEKLFF.

The CDR3 here is CASSVVTMNTEAFF. CDR3 in DNA: TGTGCCAGCAGCGTGGTTACTATGAACACTGAAGCTTTCTTT. The gene calls are TRBV9 and TRBJ1-1, with D unclear. The germline gives CDR1 SGDLS, CDR2 YYNGEE. CDR3 length: 14 amino acids. V was trimmed by 2 bases and J by 0 bases, leaving 8 bases between them.

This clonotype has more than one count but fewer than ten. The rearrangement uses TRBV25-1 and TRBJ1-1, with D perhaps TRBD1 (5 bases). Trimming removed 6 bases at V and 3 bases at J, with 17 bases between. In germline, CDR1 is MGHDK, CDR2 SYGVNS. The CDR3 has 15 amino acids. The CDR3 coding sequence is TGTGCCAGCAGGGCGGCAGGGAGGGGTTACACTGAAGCTTTCTTT. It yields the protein CASRAAGRGYTEAFF.

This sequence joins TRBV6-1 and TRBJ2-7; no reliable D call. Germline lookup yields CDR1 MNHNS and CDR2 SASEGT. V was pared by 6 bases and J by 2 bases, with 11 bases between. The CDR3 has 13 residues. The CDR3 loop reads CASSHGPPYEQYF. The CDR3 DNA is TGTGCCAGCAGCCATGGGCCCCCCTACGAGCAGTACTTC.

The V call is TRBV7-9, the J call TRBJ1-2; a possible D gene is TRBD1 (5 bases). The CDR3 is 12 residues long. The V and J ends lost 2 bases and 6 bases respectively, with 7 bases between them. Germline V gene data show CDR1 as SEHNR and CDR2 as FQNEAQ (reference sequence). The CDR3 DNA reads TGTGCCAGCAGCTTAACGGGGCATGGCTACACCTTC. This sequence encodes CASSLTGHGYTF.

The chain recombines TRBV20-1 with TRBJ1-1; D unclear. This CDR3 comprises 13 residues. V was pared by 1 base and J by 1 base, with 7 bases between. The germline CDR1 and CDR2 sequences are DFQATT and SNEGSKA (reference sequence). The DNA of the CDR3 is TGCAGTGCTAGAGTGTCTTGGAACACTGAAGCTTTCTTT. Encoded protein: CSARVSWNTEAFF.

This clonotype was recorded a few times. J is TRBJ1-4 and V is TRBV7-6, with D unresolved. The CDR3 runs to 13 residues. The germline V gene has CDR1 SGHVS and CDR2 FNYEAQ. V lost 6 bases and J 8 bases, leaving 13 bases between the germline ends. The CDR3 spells CASSSAGREKLFF. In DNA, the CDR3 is TGTGCCAGCAGTTCGGCGGGTCGGGAAAAACTGTTTTTT.

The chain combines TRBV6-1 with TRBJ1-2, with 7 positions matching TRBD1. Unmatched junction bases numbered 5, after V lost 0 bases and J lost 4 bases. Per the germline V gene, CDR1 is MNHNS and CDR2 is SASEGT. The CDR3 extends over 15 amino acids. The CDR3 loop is CASSEAPGQLYGYTF. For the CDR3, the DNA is TGTGCCAGCAGTGAAGCTCCGGGACAGCTCTATGGCTACACCTTC.

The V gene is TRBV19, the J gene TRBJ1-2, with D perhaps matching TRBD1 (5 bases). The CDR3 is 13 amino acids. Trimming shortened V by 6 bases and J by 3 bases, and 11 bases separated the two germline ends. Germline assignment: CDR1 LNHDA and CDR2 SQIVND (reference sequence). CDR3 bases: TGTGCCAGTAGCAAGAGGGGCGACTATGGCTACACCTTC. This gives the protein CASSKRGDYGYTF.

In DNA, the CDR3 is TGCGCCAGCAGCCAAGATGGGGGAACAGCGAACTATGGCTACACCTTC. Translation: CASSQDGGTANYGYTF. The chain recombines TRBV4-1 with TRBJ1-2, with a possible D match to TRBD1 (5 bases). This CDR3 region has 16 residues. Looked up from germline, CDR1 is MGHRA and CDR2 is YSYEKL. V lost 0 bases and J lost 2, with 13 bases in between.

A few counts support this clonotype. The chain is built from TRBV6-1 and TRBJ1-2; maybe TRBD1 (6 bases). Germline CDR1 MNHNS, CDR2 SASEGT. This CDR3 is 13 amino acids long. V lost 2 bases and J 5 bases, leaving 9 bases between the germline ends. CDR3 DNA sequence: TGTGCCAGCAGTGAATGGGGGCATTATGGCTACACCTTC. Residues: CASSEWGHYGYTF.